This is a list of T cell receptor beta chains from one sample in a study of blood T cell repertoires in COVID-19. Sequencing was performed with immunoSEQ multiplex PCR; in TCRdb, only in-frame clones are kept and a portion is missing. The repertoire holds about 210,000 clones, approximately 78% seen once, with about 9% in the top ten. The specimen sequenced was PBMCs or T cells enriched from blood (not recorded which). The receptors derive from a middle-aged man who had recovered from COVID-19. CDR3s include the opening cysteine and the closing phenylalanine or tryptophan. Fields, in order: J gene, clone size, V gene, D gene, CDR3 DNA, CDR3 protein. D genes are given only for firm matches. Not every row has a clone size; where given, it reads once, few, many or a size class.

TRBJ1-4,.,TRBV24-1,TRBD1,TGTGCCACCAGTGAACCCGGACAGGGCCTAGATGAAAAACTGTTTTTT,CATSEPGQGLDEKLFF
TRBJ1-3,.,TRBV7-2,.,TGTGCCAGCAGCTTTGACATGGGAAACACCATATATTTT,CASSFDMGNTIYF
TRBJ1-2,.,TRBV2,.,TGTGCCAGCAGCCCTGACTCGACAGAGACCTATGGCTACACCTTC,CASSPDSTETYGYTF
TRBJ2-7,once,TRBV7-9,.,TGTGCCAGCACCGCCGGACAACTTGAGCAGTACTTC,CASTAGQLEQYF
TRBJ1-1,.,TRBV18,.,TGTGCCAGCTCACGGGAGGGGTCCACTGAAGCTTTCTTT,CASSREGSTEAFF
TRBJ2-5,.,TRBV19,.,TGTGCCAGTAGTAAGGGACTTCAAGAGACCCAGTACTTC,CASSKGLQETQYF
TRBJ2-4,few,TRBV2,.,TGTGCCAGCAGTGAAATGGGCTCAAACATTCAGTACTTC,CASSEMGSNIQYF
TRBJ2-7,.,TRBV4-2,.,TGTGCCAGCAGCCGAGTAGAAAGCGGACGCTACGAGCAGTACTTC,CASSRVESGRYEQYF
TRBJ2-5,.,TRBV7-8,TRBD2,TGTGCCAGCAGCTTAGTAGTCCTAGCGGGAGGACAAGAGACCCAGTACTTC,CASSLVVLAGGQETQYF
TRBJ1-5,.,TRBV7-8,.,TGTGCCAGCAGCTTAGTTTTGGGGGCAACAGGCCAGCCCCAGCATTTT,CASSLVLGATGQPQHF
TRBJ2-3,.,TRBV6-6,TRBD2,TGTGCCAGCAGGACTAGCGAGAGCACAGATACGCAGTATTTT,CASRTSESTDTQYF
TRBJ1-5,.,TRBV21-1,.,TGTGCCAGCAGCAAACGCGGTTATAGCAATCAGCCCCAGCATTTT,CASSKRGYSNQPQHF
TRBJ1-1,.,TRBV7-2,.,TGTGCCAGCAGCTTACAGGGGCAGAACACTGAAGCTTTCTTT,CASSLQGQNTEAFF
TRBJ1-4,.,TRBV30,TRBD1,TGTGCCTGGAACTTCGACAGGGATGGGGAAAAACTGTTTTTT,CAWNFDRDGEKLFF
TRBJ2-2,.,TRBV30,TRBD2,TGTGCCTGGAGCCGCGTAGCGGGGGCTGGGGAGCTGTTTTTT,CAWSRVAGAGELFF
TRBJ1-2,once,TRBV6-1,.,TGTGCCAGCAGTGACCCCTGGGCAGGGGATGGAGCTAACTATGGCTACACCTTC,CASSDPWAGDGANYGYTF
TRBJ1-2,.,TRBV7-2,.,TGTGCCAGCAGCTTAGTGAACAGACCTACACCTGGAAACTATGGCTACACCTTC,CASSLVNRPTPGNYGYTF
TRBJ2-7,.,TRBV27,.,TGTGCCAGCAGTTTAGCGACGGCCCCAGCGGAGCAGTACTTC,CASSLATAPAEQYF
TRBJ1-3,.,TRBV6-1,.,TGTGCCAGCAGTGGTAGGGGGAGTACAGGTGGAAACACCATATATTTT,CASSGRGSTGGNTIYF
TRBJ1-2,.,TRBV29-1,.,TGCAGCGTTGCTACTACAGGGTTCTATGGCTACACCTTC,CSVATTGFYGYTF
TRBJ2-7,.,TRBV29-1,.,TGCAGCGTCGAAAATCAGGGCCACGAGCAGTACTTC,CSVENQGHEQYF
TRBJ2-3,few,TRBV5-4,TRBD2,TGTGCCAGCAGCTTCAGGACTAGCGGGGGTGGAGATACGCAGTATTTT,CASSFRTSGGGDTQYF
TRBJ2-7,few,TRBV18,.,TGTGCCAGCTCACCACAGCTCGGGAGAGGTGGCGAGCAGTACTTC,CASSPQLGRGGEQYF
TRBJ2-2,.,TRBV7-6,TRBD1,TGTGCCAGCAGCGCCGCCGGGACAGGGGGCGGTCGCACCGGGGAGCTGTTTTTT,CASSAAGTGGGRTGELFF
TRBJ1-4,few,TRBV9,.,TGTGCCAGCAGCGCTAACCTCGGGTCGGGTGAAAAACTGTTTTTT,CASSANLGSGEKLFF
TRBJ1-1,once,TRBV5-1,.,TGCGCCAGCAGCTCGTACTTATGGGGGGCTGAAGCTTTCTTT,CASSSYLWGAEAFF
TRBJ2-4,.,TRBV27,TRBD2,TGTGCCAGCAGTTTATACCCCTCGGGTAGCGGGAAAAACATTCAGTACTTC,CASSLYPSGSGKNIQYF
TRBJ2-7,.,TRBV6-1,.,TGTGCCAGCAGTGAAGGGTTGGCATATCGTTCCTACGAGCAGTACTTC,CASSEGLAYRSYEQYF
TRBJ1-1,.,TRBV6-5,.,TGTGCCAGCAGTTACTCGAGCGGCTATGAAGCTTTCTTT,CASSYSSGYEAFF
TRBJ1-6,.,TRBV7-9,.,TGTGCCAGCAGCTTACAGGCAGTCGGATTTTCACCCCTCCACTTT,CASSLQAVGFSPLHF
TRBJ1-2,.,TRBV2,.,TGTGCCAGCAGTGAAGCGCTTCAGGCAGCTAACTATGGCTACACCTTC,CASSEALQAANYGYTF
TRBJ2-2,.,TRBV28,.,TGTGCCAGCAGTCCATTAGGACGGGGGGCGCGAGGGGAGCTGTTTTTT,CASSPLGRGARGELFF
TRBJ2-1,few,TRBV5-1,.,TGCGCCAGCAGCTTGGGTCGCAATGAGCAGTTCTTC,CASSLGRNEQFF
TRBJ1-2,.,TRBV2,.,TGTGCCAGCAGTCCCTGGGGCATATCCTATGGCTACACCTTC,CASSPWGISYGYTF
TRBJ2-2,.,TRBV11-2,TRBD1,TGTGCCAGCGGGCAAACCACAGGGGGCACCGGGGAGCTGTTTTTT,CASGQTTGGTGELFF
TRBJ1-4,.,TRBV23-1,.,TGCGCCAGCAGTCAGAGGCCCGGGGGTGAAAAACTGTTTTTT,CASSQRPGGEKLFF
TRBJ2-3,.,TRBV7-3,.,TGTGCCAGCAGCCAACGGGACAATTTCGCGCAGTATTTT,CASSQRDNFAQYF
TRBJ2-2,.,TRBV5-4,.,TGTGCCAGCACCCCATCCCAAGGGGCGCGGTCCGGGGAGCTGTTTTTT,CASTPSQGARSGELFF
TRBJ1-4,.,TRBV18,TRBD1,TGTGCCAGCTCACCCAGAAATAGACAGGGGTTGAGTGAAAAACTGTTTTTT,CASSPRNRQGLSEKLFF
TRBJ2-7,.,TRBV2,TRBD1,TGTGCCAGCAGAGTTGACAGGGGTGGCGAGCAGTACTTC,CASRVDRGGEQYF
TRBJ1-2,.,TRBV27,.,TGTGCCAGCAGTCCCAAAGACAGACCCAGGCAAAACTATGGCTACACCTTC,CASSPKDRPRQNYGYTF
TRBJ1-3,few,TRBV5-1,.,TGCGCCAGCAGCTTGGGGACGGCGGGAACTGGAGACACCATATATTTT,CASSLGTAGTGDTIYF
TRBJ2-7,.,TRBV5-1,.,TGCGCCAGCAGCTTGGACACCACCTACGAGCAGTACTTC,CASSLDTTYEQYF
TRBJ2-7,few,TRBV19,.,TGTGCCAGTAGTGGCCCGGGTTTCTACGAGCAGTACTTC,CASSGPGFYEQYF
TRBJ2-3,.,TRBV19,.,TGTGCCGAGCCCCCTCTAGGAAGCACAGATACGCAGTATTTT,CAEPPLGSTDTQYF
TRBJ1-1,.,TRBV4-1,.,TGCGCCAGCAGCCAAGACGTGGGGCCGAACACTGAAGCTTTCTTT,CASSQDVGPNTEAFF
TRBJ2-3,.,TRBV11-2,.,TGTGCCAGCAGCTTCAGGAGGGACCGTAGCACAGATACGCAGTATTTT,CASSFRRDRSTDTQYF
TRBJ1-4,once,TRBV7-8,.,TGTGCCAGCGGGATCGGGACTCCAGGGGAAAAACTGTTTTTT,CASGIGTPGEKLFF